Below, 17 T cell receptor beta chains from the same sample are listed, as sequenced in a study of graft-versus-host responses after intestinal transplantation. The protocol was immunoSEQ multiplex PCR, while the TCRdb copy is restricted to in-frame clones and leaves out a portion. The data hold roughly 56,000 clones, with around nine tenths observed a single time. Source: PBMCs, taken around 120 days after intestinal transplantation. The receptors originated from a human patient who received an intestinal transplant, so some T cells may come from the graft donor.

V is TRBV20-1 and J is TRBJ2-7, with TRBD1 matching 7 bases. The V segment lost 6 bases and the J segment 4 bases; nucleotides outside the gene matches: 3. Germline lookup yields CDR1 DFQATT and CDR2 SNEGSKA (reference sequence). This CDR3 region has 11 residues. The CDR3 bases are TGCAGTGCGGGGACAGCTTACGAGCAGTACTTC. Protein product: CSAGTAYEQYF.

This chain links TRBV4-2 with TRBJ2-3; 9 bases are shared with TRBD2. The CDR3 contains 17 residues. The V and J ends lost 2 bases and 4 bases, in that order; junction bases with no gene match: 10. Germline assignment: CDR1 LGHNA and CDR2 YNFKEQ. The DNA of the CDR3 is TGTGCCAGCAGCCAATTAAGTGGCGGGGGGGCCCCAGATACGCAGTATTTT. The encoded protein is CASSQLSGGGAPDTQYF.

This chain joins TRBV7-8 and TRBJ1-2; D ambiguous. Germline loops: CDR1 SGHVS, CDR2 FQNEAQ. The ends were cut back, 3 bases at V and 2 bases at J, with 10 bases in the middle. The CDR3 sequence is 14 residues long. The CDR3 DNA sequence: TGTGCCAGCAGCTTCAACCCCGGGAACTATGGCTACACCTTC. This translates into CASSFNPGNYGYTF.

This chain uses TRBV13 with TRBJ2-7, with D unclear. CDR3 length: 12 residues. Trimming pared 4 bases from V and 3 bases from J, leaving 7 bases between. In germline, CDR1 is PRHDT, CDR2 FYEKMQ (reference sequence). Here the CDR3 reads CASSSPGYEQYF. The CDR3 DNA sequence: TGTGCCAGCAGCTCCCCAGGCTACGAGCAGTACTTC.

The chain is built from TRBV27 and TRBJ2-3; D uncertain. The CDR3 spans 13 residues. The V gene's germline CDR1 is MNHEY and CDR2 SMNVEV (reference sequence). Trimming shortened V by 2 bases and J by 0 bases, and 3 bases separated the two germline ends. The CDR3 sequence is CASSLASTDTQYF. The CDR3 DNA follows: TGTGCCAGCAGTTTAGCTAGCACAGATACGCAGTATTTT.

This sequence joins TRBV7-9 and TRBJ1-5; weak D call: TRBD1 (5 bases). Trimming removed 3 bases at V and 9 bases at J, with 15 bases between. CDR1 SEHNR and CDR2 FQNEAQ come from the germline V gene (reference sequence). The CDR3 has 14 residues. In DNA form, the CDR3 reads TGTGCCAGCAGCTTTGGGGTGGGGCGGTCGCCCCAGCATTTT. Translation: CASSFGVGRSPQHF.

This CDR3 reads CASRTGPMNEQFF. DNA of the CDR3: TGTGCCAGCAGGACAGGTCCTATGAATGAGCAGTTCTTC. The chain couples TRBV7-9 to TRBJ2-1, with D tentatively TRBD1 (6 bases). This CDR3 is built from 13 residues. V was trimmed by 6 bases and J by 7 bases, leaving 13 bases between them. Germline loops: CDR1 SEHNR, CDR2 FQNEAQ (reference sequence).

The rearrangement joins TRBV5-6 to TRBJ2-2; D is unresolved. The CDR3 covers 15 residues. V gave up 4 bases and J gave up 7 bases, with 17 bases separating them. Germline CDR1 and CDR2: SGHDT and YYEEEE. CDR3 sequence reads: CASSAQPVAVGELFF. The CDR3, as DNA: TGTGCCAGCAGCGCACAACCAGTGGCGGTCGGGGAGCTGTTTTTT. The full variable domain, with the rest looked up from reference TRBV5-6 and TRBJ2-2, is DAGVTQSPTHLIKTRGQQVTLRCSPKSGHDTVSWYQQALGQGPQFIFQYYEEEERQRGNFPDRFSGHQFPNYSSELNVNALLLGDSALYLCASSAQPVAVGELFFGEGSRLTVL.

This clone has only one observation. The CDR3 DNA reads as TGTGCCAGCAGCGTAGTGGGCACAGATACGCAGTATTTT. This sequence encodes CASSVVGTDTQYF. J is TRBJ2-3 and V is TRBV9, with unresolved D. Germline assignment: CDR1 SGDLS and CDR2 YYNGEE. Trimming removed 0 bases from V and 1 base from J, with 3 bases in between. CDR3 size: 13 residues.

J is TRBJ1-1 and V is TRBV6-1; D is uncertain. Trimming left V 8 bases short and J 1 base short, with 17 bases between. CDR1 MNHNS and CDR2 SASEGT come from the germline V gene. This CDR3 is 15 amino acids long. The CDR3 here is CASPSVPVRNTEAFF. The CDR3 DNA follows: TGTGCCAGCCCATCCGTACCTGTCAGGAACACTGAAGCTTTCTTT.

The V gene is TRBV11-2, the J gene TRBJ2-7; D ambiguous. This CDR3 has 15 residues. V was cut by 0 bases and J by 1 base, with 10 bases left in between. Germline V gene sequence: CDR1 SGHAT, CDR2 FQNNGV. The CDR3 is CASSLDRAVSYEQYF. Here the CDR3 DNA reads TGTGCCAGCAGCTTAGATCGGGCGGTGTCCTACGAGCAGTACTTC. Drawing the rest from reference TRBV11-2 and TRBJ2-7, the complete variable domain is EAGVAQSPRYKIIEKRQSVAFWCNPISGHATLYWYQQILGQGPKLLIQFQNNGVVDDSQLPKDRFSAERLKGVDSTLKIQPAKLEDSAVYLCASSLDRAVSYEQYFGPGTRLTVT.

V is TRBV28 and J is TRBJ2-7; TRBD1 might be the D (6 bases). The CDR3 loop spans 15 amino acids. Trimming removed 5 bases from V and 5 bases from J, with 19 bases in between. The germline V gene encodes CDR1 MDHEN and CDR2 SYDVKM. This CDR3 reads CASSPGQSPLDEQYF. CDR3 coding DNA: TGTGCCAGCAGTCCTGGACAGTCCCCCTTGGACGAGCAGTACTTC.

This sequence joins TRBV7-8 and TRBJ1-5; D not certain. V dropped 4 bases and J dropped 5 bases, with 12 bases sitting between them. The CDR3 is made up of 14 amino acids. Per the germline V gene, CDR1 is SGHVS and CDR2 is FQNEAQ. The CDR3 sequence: CASSSRILDQPQHF. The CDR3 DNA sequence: TGTGCCAGCAGCTCCAGGATCCTAGATCAGCCCCAGCATTTT. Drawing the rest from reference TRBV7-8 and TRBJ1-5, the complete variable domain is GAGVSQSPRYKVAKRGQDVALRCDPISGHVSLFWYQQALGQGPEFLTYFQNEAQLDKSGLPSDRFFAERPEGSVSTLKIQRTQQEDSAVYLCASSSRILDQPQHFGDGTRLSIL.

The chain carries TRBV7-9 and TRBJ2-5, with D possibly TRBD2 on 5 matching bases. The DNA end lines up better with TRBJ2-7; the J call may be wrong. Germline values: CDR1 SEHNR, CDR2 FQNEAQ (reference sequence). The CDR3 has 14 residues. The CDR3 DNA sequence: TGTGCCAGCAGCCGAGGGCTCAGCTCCTACGAGCAGTACTTC. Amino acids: CASSRGLSSYEQYF.

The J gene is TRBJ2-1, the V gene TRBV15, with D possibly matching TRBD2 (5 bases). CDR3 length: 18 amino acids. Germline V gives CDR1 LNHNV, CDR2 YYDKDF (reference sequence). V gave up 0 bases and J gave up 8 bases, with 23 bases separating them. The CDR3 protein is CATSREARAAGAGDEQFF. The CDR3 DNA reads TGTGCCACCAGCAGAGAGGCGCGGGCAGCCGGAGCTGGGGATGAGCAGTTCTTC. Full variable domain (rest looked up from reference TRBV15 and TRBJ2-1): DAMVIQNPRYQVTQFGKPVTLSCSQTLNHNVMYWYQQKSSQAPKLLFHYYDKDFNNEADTPDNFQSRRPNTSFCFLDIRSPGLGDTAMYLCATSREARAAGAGDEQFFGPGTRLTVL.

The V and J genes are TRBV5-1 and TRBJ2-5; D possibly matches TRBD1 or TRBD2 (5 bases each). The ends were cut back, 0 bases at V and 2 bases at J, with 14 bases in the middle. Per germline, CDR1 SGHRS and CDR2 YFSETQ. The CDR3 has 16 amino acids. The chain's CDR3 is CASSLGLGTAQETQYF. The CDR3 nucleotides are TGCGCCAGCAGCTTGGGCCTTGGGACGGCACAAGAGACCCAGTACTTC.

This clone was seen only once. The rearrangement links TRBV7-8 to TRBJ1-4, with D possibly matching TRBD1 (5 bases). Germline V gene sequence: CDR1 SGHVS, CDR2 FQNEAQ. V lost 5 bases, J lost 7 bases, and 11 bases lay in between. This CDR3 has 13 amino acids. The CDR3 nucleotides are TGTGCCAGCAGCCGCCGCGGGGGTGAAAAACTGTTTTTT. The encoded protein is CASSRRGGEKLFF.